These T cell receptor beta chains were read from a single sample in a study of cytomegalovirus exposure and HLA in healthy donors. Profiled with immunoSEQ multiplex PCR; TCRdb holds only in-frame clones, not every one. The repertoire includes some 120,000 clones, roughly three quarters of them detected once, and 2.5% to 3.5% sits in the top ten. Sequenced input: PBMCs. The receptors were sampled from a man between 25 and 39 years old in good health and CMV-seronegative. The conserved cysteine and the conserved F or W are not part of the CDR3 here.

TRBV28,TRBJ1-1,ASSLTESYAF
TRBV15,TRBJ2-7,ATSRDQGISYEQY
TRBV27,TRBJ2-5,ASSPQTGRKTQY
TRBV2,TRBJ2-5,ASSEALGGEETQY
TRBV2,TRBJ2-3,ASRRLSSRTDTQY
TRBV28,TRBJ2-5,ASSVPDRAETQY
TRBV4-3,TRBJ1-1,ASSQEGTGFAEAF
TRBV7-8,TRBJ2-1,ASSLAAGGNEQF
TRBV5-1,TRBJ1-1,ASSHSQGSEAF
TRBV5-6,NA,ASSSRQGRSYEQY
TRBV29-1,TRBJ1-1,SVGDRTKMNTEAF
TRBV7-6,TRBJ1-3,ASSSSTGNTIY
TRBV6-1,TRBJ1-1,ASSEWRQGDTEAF
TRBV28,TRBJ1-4,ASRQGSEKLF
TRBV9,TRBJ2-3,ASSVSGATDTQY
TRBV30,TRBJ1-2,AWSVAGVHGYT
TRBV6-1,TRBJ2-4,ASSDRGGPEENIQY
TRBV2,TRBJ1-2,ASRQGPGYT
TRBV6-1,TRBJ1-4,ASIQRQGAEKLF
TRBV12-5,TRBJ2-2,ASDWDRPRNTGELF
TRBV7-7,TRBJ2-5,ASSFDRKETQY
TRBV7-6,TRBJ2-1,ASSLYGGAYNEQF
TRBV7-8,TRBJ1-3,ASSLELNGHTIY
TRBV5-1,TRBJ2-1,ASRLGTSGGLVGEQF
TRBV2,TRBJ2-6,ASRTGSGANVLT
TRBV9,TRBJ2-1,ASSVGRGGSEQF
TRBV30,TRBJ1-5,AWSLGGVSSNQPQH
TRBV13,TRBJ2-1,ASSLGLPNNEQF
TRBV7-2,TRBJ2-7,ASSRGLFQKSYEQY
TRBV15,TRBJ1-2,ATRPQEVRGRYGYT
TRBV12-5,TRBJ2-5,ASGTDIQETQY
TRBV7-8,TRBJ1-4,ASSLERDDEKLF
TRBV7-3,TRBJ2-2,ASSPLAGGTGELF
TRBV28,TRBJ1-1,ASSSEQGTEAF
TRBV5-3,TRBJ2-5,ARSLARQGLQETQY
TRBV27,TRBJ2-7,ASRTGASNEQY
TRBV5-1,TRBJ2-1,ASNLQGNNEQF
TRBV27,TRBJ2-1,ATRTDLIAGSSYNEQF
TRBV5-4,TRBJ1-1,ASSSYRNTEAF
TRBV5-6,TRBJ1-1,ASTWTGGSEAF
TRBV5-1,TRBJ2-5,ASSSISGQETQY
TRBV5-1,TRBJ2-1,ASSLGQGKTYNEQF
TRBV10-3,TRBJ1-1,AINTGTGNTEAF
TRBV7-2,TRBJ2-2,ASSPRQGTGELF
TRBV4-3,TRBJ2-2,ASSQGAATGELF
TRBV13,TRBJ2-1,ASSQGLAVNEQF
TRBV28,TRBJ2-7,ASTLAPGQGYEQY
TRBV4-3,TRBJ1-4,ASSPGEGEVLGEKLF
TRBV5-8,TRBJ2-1,ASSLLFHGRAPNEQF
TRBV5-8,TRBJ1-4,ASSFGTGATNEKLF
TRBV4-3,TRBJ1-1,ASSRGTGRVAEAF
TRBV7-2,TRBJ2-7,ASSPRGYEQY
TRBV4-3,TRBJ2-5,ASSQDWERRQTQY
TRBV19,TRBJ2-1,ASSGELVNEQF
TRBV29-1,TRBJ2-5,SVTQGIQETQY
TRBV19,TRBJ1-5,ASSLGISNQPQH
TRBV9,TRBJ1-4,ASSVLQGRGEKLF
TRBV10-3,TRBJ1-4,AISPGTGKEKLF